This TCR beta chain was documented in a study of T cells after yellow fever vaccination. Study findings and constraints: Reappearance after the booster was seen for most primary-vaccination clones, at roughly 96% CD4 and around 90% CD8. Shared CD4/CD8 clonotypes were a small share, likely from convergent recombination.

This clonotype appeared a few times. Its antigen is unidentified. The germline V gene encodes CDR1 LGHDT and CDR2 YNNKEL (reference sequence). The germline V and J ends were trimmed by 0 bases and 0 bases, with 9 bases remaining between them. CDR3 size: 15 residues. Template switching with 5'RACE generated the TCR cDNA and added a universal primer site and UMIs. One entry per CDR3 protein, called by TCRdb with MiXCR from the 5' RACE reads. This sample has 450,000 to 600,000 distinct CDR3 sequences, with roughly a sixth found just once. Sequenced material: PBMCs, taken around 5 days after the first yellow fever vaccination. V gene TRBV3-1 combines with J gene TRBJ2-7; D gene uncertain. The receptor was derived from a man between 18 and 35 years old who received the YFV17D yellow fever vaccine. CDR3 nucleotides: TGTGCCAGCAGCCAAGAGGCAGGCAGCTCCTACGAGCAGTACTTC. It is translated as CASSQEAGSSYEQYF.